This T cell receptor (beta chain) comes out of a study of graft-versus-host responses after intestinal transplantation (dated by TCRdb to the early 2020s). About the study as a whole: Recipients received multivisceral, liver-intestinal, or isolated intestinal transplants. Every recipient was given anti-thymocyte globulin induction, then maintenance tacrolimus and steroids for approximately 3 years. Graft-versus-host and host-versus-graft alloreactive T cell clones were tracked in the graft, circulation and bone marrow after intestinal transplantation using bulk TCR-beta CDR3 sequencing. The cohort enrolled about two dozen intestinal transplant recipients, one of whom was a retransplant, and a few patients without pretransplant specimens were excluded. Donor T cell macrochimerism was defined as a peak of at least 4% donor T cells among recipient peripheral blood mononuclear cells. To identify alloreactive clones, pre-transplant mixed lymphocyte reaction products were sequenced and then compared with unstimulated pre-transplant donor and recipient T cells. Rather than being sequenced by the commercial service, samples from a few later patients were sequenced in-house on an Illumina MiSeq and processed with MiXCR.

Overall results and qualifications from the work: GvH clones were detected in recipient bone marrow, and some appeared earlier in ileal mucosa or blood, consistent with an intestinal mucosal origin. Early after transplant, peak levels of circulating GvH clones were found to be associated with declines in HvG clones. High GvH to HvG T cell clonal ratios were observed in the allografts of patients with donor T cell macrochimerism. Conclusions were limited by the relatively low number and heterogeneity of intestinal transplant patients.

In the case of this clone: This receptor's antigen is unknown. Base qualities are not provided; no much larger clone lies one nucleotide away.

Trimming leaves V shorter by 8 bases and J shorter by 3 bases, with the junction holding 23 bases beyond the gene matches. The germline V gene provides CDR1 MDHEN and CDR2 SYDVKM. Its CDR3 holds 20 amino acids, cysteine through phenylalanine. Of the read, only the CDR3 DNA is kept; its 60 bases are in frame from base 1. Receptor libraries were prepared by the immunoSEQ multiplex PCR assay. For most patients, high-throughput TCR-beta CDR3 sequencing of genomic DNA was performed by Adaptive Biotechnologies. Processing in the source paper ran as follows. Adaptive's ImmunoSEQ software supplied the TCR sequencing data for around 19 patients, while MiXCR and VDJtools were used to process a few other patients. CDR3 nucleotide sequences shared by donor and recipient were removed because the origin of these sequences could not be assigned. To be classed as alloreactive, a clone needed at least 2-fold expansion over unstimulated cells and a minimum CFSE-low frequency of 0.002% (template counts) or 0.001% (read counts). Clones were considered mappable if detected in sequenced pre-transplant spleen, lymph node, or MLR CFSE-low populations of the donor or recipient. The cumulative frequency of alloreactive clones was calculated as a percentage of all sequences, weighted by copy number. In its TCRdb copy, this immuneACCESS table keeps in-frame sequences only and misses some clones. Where compared with another copy, unresolved V genes explain less than half of these, and the others have no known cause. V, J and clone size are those of that table, while D and trimming were read from the DNA. The sample table contains more than 10,000 clones; only one count was recorded for 90% to 95% of them. The top ten clones comprise approximately 4% of the sample.

Blood samples were collected up to 4 times in the first month after transplant and then at least monthly when available. The sequenced sample was PBMCs, obtained roughly 930 days after intestinal transplantation. The rearranged segments are TRBV28 and TRBJ2-2; 8 central nucleotides agree with TRBD2. The clonotype comes from a human patient who received an intestinal transplant, so some T cells may come from the graft donor. The CDR3 protein sequence reads: CASYFTGGGGIPTHTGELFF. In nucleotides, the sequence is TGTGCCAGCTACTTCACCGGTGGCGGGGGGATCCCCACTCACACCGGGGAGCTGTTTTTT.